Presented here are 25 T cell receptor beta chains from one specimen sequenced in a study of blood T cell repertoires in COVID-19. Profiling relied on immunoSEQ multiplex PCR, and the TCRdb table lists in-frame clones only, not all of them. The data contain over 140,000 clones, about four fifths of them singletons. Sequenced sample: peripheral blood. Receptor source: a woman aged 60-75 years with acute or convalescent COVID-19.

This clone was detected only once. The chain has TRBV4-2 and TRBJ2-7; the D is unclear. The germline V and J ends were trimmed by 0 bases and 1 base, with 7 bases remaining between them. This CDR3 is 14 amino acids long. Germline V gene lookup returns CDR1 LGHNA and CDR2 YNFKEQ. CDR3: CASSQEGSSYEQYF. The CDR3 DNA sequence: TGTGCCAGCAGCCAAGAGGGCTCGTCCTACGAGCAGTACTTC.

The chain links TRBV9 to TRBJ2-3; 7 nucleotides align to TRBD2. There are 14 residues in the CDR3. The ends lost 6 bases at V and 2 bases at J; junction bases unmatched: 6. Germline V CDR1 and CDR2: SGDLS, YYNGEE. The CDR3 DNA is TGTGCCAGCACCGAACTAGCGACCACAGATACGCAGTATTTT. The encoded protein is CASTELATTDTQYF.

The chain recombines TRBV4-2 with TRBJ1-4; 9 positions agree with TRBD1. CDR3 length equals 16 residues. Germline assignment: CDR1 LGHNA and CDR2 YNFKEQ. J was trimmed by 4 bases and V by 1 base; bases with no gene match: 4. Written as DNA, the CDR3 is TGTGCCAGCAGCCAAGGGGACAGGGCTGATAATGAAAAACTGTTTTTT. Amino acids: CASSQGDRADNEKLFF.

The chain has TRBV14 and TRBJ2-7; D is ambiguous. Germline CDR1 is SGHDN and CDR2 is FVKESK. Trimming left V 4 bases short and J 2 bases short, with 3 bases between. This CDR3 has 11 amino acids. In DNA, the CDR3 is TGTGCCAGCAGCCTCACCTACGAGCAGTACTTC. Protein sequence: CASSLTYEQYF.

The chain is built from TRBV6-5 and TRBJ2-2; tentative D call: TRBD1 (5 bases). V lost 5 bases to trimming and J lost 6 bases, with 10 bases between them. The CDR3 has 13 amino acids. Looked up from germline, CDR1 is MNHEY and CDR2 is SVGAGI. The CDR3 here is CASSNMGPGELFF. In DNA, the CDR3 is TGTGCCAGCAGTAACATGGGGCCCGGGGAGCTGTTTTTT.

V is TRBV6-2 or TRBV6-3 and J is TRBJ2-1; the match to TRBD2 covers 7 bases. The germline CDR1 and CDR2 sequences are MNHEY and SVGEGT. The CDR3 has 15 amino acids. The V segment lost 6 bases and the J segment 7 bases; nucleotides outside the gene matches: 12. CDR3 in DNA: TGTGCCAGCAGCCGACTAGCCAAGTTCGAGAATGAGCAGTTCTTC. It codes for CASSRLAKFENEQFF.

V is TRBV5-4 and J is TRBJ1-1; 7 bases map to TRBD1. J lost 3 bases, V lost 5 bases, and 13 bases had no gene match. The length of the CDR3 is 16 residues. Per germline, CDR1 SGHNT and CDR2 YYREEE (reference sequence). As DNA, the CDR3 is TGTGCCAGCAGTCAAGGGGGCCTGGGACAGTACACTGAAGCTTTCTTT. Protein product: CASSQGGLGQYTEAFF.

The rearrangement joins TRBV7-2 to TRBJ1-2; TRBD1 matches 11 bases. The V segment lost 2 bases and the J segment 6 bases; nucleotides outside the gene matches: 5. CDR1 SGHTA and CDR2 FQGNSA come from the germline V gene. The CDR3 spans 15 residues. CDR3: CASSLRTGGEHGYTF. CDR3 coding DNA: TGTGCCAGCAGCTTAAGGACAGGGGGCGAACATGGCTACACCTTC.

This clone was seen more than once but under ten times. The chain recombines TRBV6-5 with TRBJ2-2, with 10 bases that match TRBD2. V shed 8 bases, J shed 1 base, and the junction held 4 bases outside the gene matches. CDR1 is MNHEY and CDR2 is SVGAGI in the germline V gene. This CDR3 spans 15 amino acids. The CDR3 nucleotides are TGTGCCAGCGCCTTAGCGGGAGGGAACACCGGGGAGCTGTTTTTT. Protein product: CASALAGGNTGELFF.

This clone was seen once. The chain employs TRBV7-9 and TRBJ2-7; no reliable D call. The CDR3 has 13 amino acids. CDR1 and CDR2 from the germline V gene are SEHNR and FQNEAQ (reference sequence). Trimming took 1 base from V and 3 from J, leaving 7 bases between them. The CDR3 DNA sequence: TGTGCCAGCAGCTTAGGGGCCGGCTACGAGCAGTACTTC. It yields the protein CASSLGAGYEQYF.

A few counts support this clone. CDR3 in amino acids: CASSLGWAGEYGYTF. CDR3 coding DNA: TGTGCCAGCAGCTTGGGGTGGGCAGGGGAATATGGCTACACCTTC. The chain carries TRBV7-2 and TRBJ1-2, with TRBD1 as a possible D gene (6 bases). The germline V gene encodes CDR1 SGHTA and CDR2 FQGNSA. Deletions cut 3 bases from V and 5 bases from J, with 16 bases between. CDR3 size: 15 residues.

The DNA of the CDR3 is TGTGCCAGCAGCTTGCCCGGGACACCGGGCCTTAATGAAAAACTGTTTTTT. Translation gives CASSLPGTPGLNEKLFF. The chain has TRBV5-4 and TRBJ1-4; maybe TRBD1 (6 bases). The CDR3 contains 17 residues. CDR1 SGHNT and CDR2 YYREEE come from the germline V gene (reference sequence). The V end was cut by 1 base, the J end by 4 bases, with 17 bases between. Using reference TRBV5-4 and TRBJ1-4 for the parts outside the CDR3, the full variable domain is ETGVTQSPTHLIKTRGQQVTLRCSSQSGHNTVSWYQQALGQGPQFIFQYYREEENGRGNFPPRFSGLQFPNYSSELNVNALELDDSALYLCASSLPGTPGLNEKLFFGSGTQLSVL.

V and J are TRBV4-1 and TRBJ2-1; TRBD1 matches 10 bases. This CDR3 region has 16 residues. Germline values: CDR1 MGHRA, CDR2 YSYEKL. V gave up 5 bases and J gave up 4 bases; unmatched junction bases: 8. Here the CDR3 reads CASSSIPGQGYNEQFF. The CDR3 region has the DNA TGCGCCAGCAGCTCAATTCCGGGACAGGGGTACAATGAGCAGTTCTTC.

This clone has a single count. Other DNA sequences within the sample encode an identical CDR3. The chain joins TRBV6-5 to TRBJ1-2; D perhaps matches TRBD1 (5 bases). The CDR3 spans 12 residues. V lost 3 bases, J lost 5 bases, and 7 bases lay in between. Germline assignment: CDR1 MNHEY and CDR2 SVGAGI. The CDR3: CASSYRGYGYTF. In nucleotides, the CDR3 is TGTGCCAGCAGTTATAGGGGATATGGCTACACCTTC.

The chain joins TRBV6-5 to TRBJ2-7; no reliable D call. Germline V gene sequence: CDR1 MNHEY, CDR2 SVGAGI. The CDR3 consists of 15 residues. Trimming left V 2 bases short and J 0 bases short, with 11 bases between. CDR3: CASSYSLRSSYEQYF. Here the CDR3 DNA reads TGTGCCAGCAGTTACAGTCTTCGGAGCTCCTACGAGCAGTACTTC.

The V call is TRBV5-4, the J call TRBJ2-5; D unclear. The CDR3 is 14 amino acids. Germline CDR1 and CDR2: SGHNT and YYREEE (reference sequence). V lost 0 bases, J lost 4 bases, and 10 bases lay in between. CDR3 sequence reads: CASSLDAAGETQYF. The CDR3 DNA sequence: TGTGCCAGCAGCTTGGACGCCGCAGGAGAGACCCAGTACTTC. The full variable domain, in which reference TRBV5-4 and TRBJ2-5 provide the parts outside the CDR3, is ETGVTQSPTHLIKTRGQQVTLRCSSQSGHNTVSWYQQALGQGPQFIFQYYREEENGRGNFPPRFSGLQFPNYSSELNVNALELDDSALYLCASSLDAAGETQYFGPGTRLLVL.

This chain uses TRBV19 with TRBJ1-5; 8 positions match TRBD1. CDR1 LNHDA and CDR2 SQIVND come from the germline V gene (reference sequence). This CDR3 comprises 16 residues. Trimming at V came to 7 bases and at J to 7 bases, leaving 15 bases not matched to a gene. The CDR3 DNA follows: TGTGCCAGTATGAGGTTGGACAGGGCCTTTGGACAGCCCCAGCATTTT. Translation gives CASMRLDRAFGQPQHF. The entire variable domain, with the rest obtained from reference TRBV19 and TRBJ1-5, is as follows: DGGITQSPKYLFRKEGQNVTLSCEQNLNHDAMYWYRQDPGQGLRLIYYSQIVNDFQKGDIAEGYSVSREKKESFPLTVTSAQKNPTAFYLCASMRLDRAFGQPQHFGDGTRLSIL.

The chain carries TRBV10-1 and TRBJ2-5; TRBD1 is a possible D gene (6 bases). Deletions cut 10 bases from V and 2 bases from J, with 14 bases between. This CDR3 region has 13 residues. Germline CDR1 is WNHNN and CDR2 is SYGVQD (reference sequence). Written as DNA, the CDR3 is TGCGCCATCGCTGGGGGCAGTCAAGAGACCCAGTACTTC. This encodes CAIAGGSQETQYF.

This clone was detected only a few times. The rearrangement links TRBV6-2 or TRBV6-3 to TRBJ1-5, with TRBD1 matching over 8 bases. V shed 4 bases and J 6 bases; nucleotides not matched to a gene: 5. CDR3 length: 14 residues. The V gene's germline CDR1 is MNHEY and CDR2 SVGEGT. In DNA, the CDR3 is TGTGCCAGCAGTTGGGGACAGGCGGTTCAGCCCCAGCATTTT. Protein product: CASSWGQAVQPQHF.

The chain links TRBV5-5 to TRBJ2-7, with D hard to call. CDR3 length: 12 residues. CDR1 and CDR2 (germline): SGHKS, YYEKEE (reference sequence). Between the trimmed V and J ends, which lost 0 bases and 2 bases, there was a span of 3 bases. CDR3 coding DNA: TGTGCCAGCAGCTTGGGAGCCTACGAGCAGTACTTC. Amino acids: CASSLGAYEQYF.

This chain connects TRBV10-3 to TRBJ2-7, with D perhaps TRBD1 (5 bases). Deletions cut 2 bases from V and 3 bases from J, with 11 bases between. The CDR3 totals 14 residues. Germline assignment: CDR1 ENHRY and CDR2 SYGVKD. CDR3 bases: TGTGCCATCAGTGAGACCGGACAAGACTACGAGCAGTACTTC. This encodes CAISETGQDYEQYF.

This chain joins TRBV3-1 (or the pseudogene TRBV3-2) and TRBJ2-5, with 7 positions matching TRBD2. This CDR3 has 14 residues. J was trimmed by 5 bases and V by 1 base; bases with no gene match: 4. Looked up from germline, CDR1 is LGHDT and CDR2 is YNNKEL (reference sequence). CDR3: CASSQGGGWETQYF. CDR3 bases: TGTGCCAGCAGCCAAGGGGGGGGATGGGAGACCCAGTACTTC.

The chain carries TRBV28 and TRBJ1-2; D unresolved. The germline V gene encodes CDR1 MDHEN and CDR2 SYDVKM. The CDR3 length is 13 residues. Deletions cut 3 bases from V and 8 bases from J, with 13 bases between. Here the CDR3 reads CASSFSRSRGYTF. The CDR3 nucleotides read TGTGCCAGCAGTTTTTCTAGGTCACGGGGCTACACCTTC.

In its sample, this clone was seen a few times. J is TRBJ2-1 and V is TRBV5-1; tentatively, D is TRBD2 (5 bases). The V and J ends lost 3 bases and 0 bases respectively, with 16 bases between them. Germline assignment: CDR1 SGHRS and CDR2 YFSETQ. This CDR3 region has 17 residues. The CDR3 DNA follows: TGCGCCAGCAGCTCAGGAGCGGCCTCGAGCTCCTACAATGAGCAGTTCTTC. Translated, it gives CASSSGAASSSYNEQFF. Complete variable domain (other parts from reference TRBV5-1 and TRBJ2-1): KAGVTQTPRYLIKTRGQQVTLSCSPISGHRSVSWYQQTPGQGLQFLFEYFSETQRNKGNFPGRFSGRQFSNSRSEMNVSTLELGDSALYLCASSSGAASSSYNEQFFGPGTRLTVL.

This clone was seen a few times. The CDR3: CASSIDHAQRGGYTF. Here the CDR3 DNA reads TGTGCCAGTAGTATAGATCATGCCCAACGAGGTGGCTACACCTTC. The chain uses TRBV19 and TRBJ1-2; D remains ambiguous. Trimming removed 0 bases from V and 7 bases from J, with 15 bases in between. Germline-derived CDR1 and CDR2 are LNHDA and SQIVND (reference sequence). This CDR3 has 15 residues.